Listed here are 6 T cell receptor beta chains from one sample, sequenced in a study of PD-L1 blockade in urothelial cancer. The sample's time point: pretreatment peripheral blood. Assay: immunoSEQ multiplex PCR; the TCRdb copy retains only in-frame clones and omits some. This table has about 95,000 clones, nearly 90% appearing once. Here the sequenced sample was PBMCs, taken around atezolizumab (anti-PD-L1) treatment. The source is a man in his 60s with urothelial cancer.

The chain couples TRBV19 to TRBJ2-5; 7 nucleotides line up with TRBD2. The V gene's germline CDR1 is LNHDA and CDR2 SQIVND (reference sequence). After removal of 11 bases from V and 5 bases from J, the junction contained 17 bases not matched to a gene. CDR3 length: 15 residues. The CDR3 sequence: CASLSHAGAGETQYF. CDR3 nucleotides: TGTGCCTCGCTCAGCCACGCGGGAGCGGGGGAGACCCAGTACTTC.

The chain employs TRBV10-2 and TRBJ2-5; 8 nucleotides line up with TRBD1. The V and J ends lost 7 bases and 2 bases, in that order; junction bases with no gene match: 9. CDR3 length: 15 amino acids. The V gene's germline CDR1 is WSHSY and CDR2 SAAADI. The CDR3 DNA follows: TGCGCCAGCATTTCAGGACAGGGAAGGCAAGAGACCCAGTACTTC. Its protein is CASISGQGRQETQYF.

The gene calls are TRBV6-1 and TRBJ1-4; D possibly corresponds to TRBD1 (5 bases). Germline CDR1 is MNHNS and CDR2 is SASEGT. The V end was cut by 2 bases, the J end by 2 bases, with 9 bases between. This CDR3 contains 15 residues. Here the CDR3 reads CASSEFSGTNEKLFF. The CDR3 nucleotides read TGTGCCAGCAGTGAATTCTCAGGGACTAATGAAAAACTGTTTTTT.

The V gene is TRBV6-5, the J gene TRBJ2-1, with D hard to call. Per germline, CDR1 MNHEY and CDR2 SVGAGI. V gave up 4 bases and J gave up 7 bases, with 14 bases separating them. This CDR3 region has 14 residues. The CDR3 DNA reads TGTGCCAGCAGTTTCCGCGTAGAGCTGAATGAGCAGTTCTTC. Translated: CASSFRVELNEQFF.

V usage is TRBV11-2 and J usage is TRBJ2-1, with 9 positions matching TRBD1. CDR1 and CDR2 (germline): SGHAT, FQNNGV. This CDR3 is built from 16 residues. The V gene end was trimmed by 5 bases and the J gene end by 9 bases; junction bases not matched to a gene: 14. CDR3 bases: TGTGCCAGCAGCCCGGGACAGGGAACCTTCCTAGGTGAGCAGTTCTTC. Amino acids: CASSPGQGTFLGEQFF.

The V gene is TRBV9, the J gene TRBJ2-1; 13 bases match TRBD2. The germline CDR1 and CDR2 sequences are SGDLS and YYNGEE. There are 15 residues in the CDR3. J was trimmed by 10 bases and V by 3 bases; bases with no gene match: 7. The CDR3 spells CASSAGLAGVGEQFF. CDR3 DNA sequence: TGTGCCAGCAGCGCCGGACTAGCGGGAGTAGGGGAGCAGTTCTTC.